This T cell receptor beta chain was documented in a study of neurological immune-mediated disorders. Unsorted libraries used 2 million PBMCs kept at -80 degrees C. The cDNA was produced through 5'RACE with 10-nucleotide random UMIs. TCRdb reprocessed the 5' RACE reads via MiXCR and lists one record per CDR3 protein. Of tens of thousands of distinct CDR3 sequences listed, 3% to 4% are singletons. V dropped 0 bases and J dropped 6 bases, with 11 bases sitting between them. CDR3 length: 14 residues. Study-level results: TCR-beta repertoires seemed private in all groups, with no expanded CDR3 amino acid sequences shared. The multiple sclerosis repertoire cluster was not associated with any clinical or MRI feature.

This clonotype was recorded at least ten times. Its target is unknown. J is TRBJ1-1 and V is TRBV12-3 or TRBV12-4; perhaps TRBD1 as D (6 bases). Sequenced sample: PBMCs. This receptor was taken from a man aged 35 to 55 with multiple sclerosis. The CDR3, as DNA: TGTGCCAGCAGTTTAGCTGGGGGGGCCCCTGAAGCTTTCTTT. Translation: CASSLAGGAPEAFF.